This TCR beta chain comes out of a study of CD8+CD57+ T cells in acquired aplastic anemia. The table lists this clonotype with many counts. Its target is unknown. For CDR3 and TCR beta VDJ profiling, genomic DNA was the template used. TCRdb re-called the reads through MiXCR, storing one row per CDR3 protein. The sample carries fewer than 100,000 distinct CDR3 sequences, under 50% recorded once. Study-wide results and caveats: Simpson's diversity of CD8+ cells was not significantly different in patients compared with controls.

The germline CDR1 and CDR2 sequences are SGHNT and YENEEA. V was clipped by 5 bases and J by 0 bases, with 14 bases between them. The CDR3 is 15 amino acids. The clonotype originates from a human donor in good health, serving as a control. This sequence joins TRBV11-3 and TRBJ2-7; D remains unclear. The sample comprised sorted CD4+, CD8+, or CD8+CD57+ T cells (not recorded which) from PBMCs. The CDR3 region has the DNA TGTGCCAGCAGCCCCCGTGGGGAAAGCTCCTACGAGCAGTACTTC. It yields the protein CASSPRGESSYEQYF.